This T cell receptor (beta chain) was profiled in a study of T cell repertoires in cytomegalovirus infection. Across the whole study: Evidence of both CMV infection and a matching HLA type came from public TCR beta signatures. Study observations and caveats: Ex vivo responses were dominated by HLA-C-restricted CMV-specific TCR beta clonotypes.

This clonotype was seen many times. Its antigen is unknown. Trimming stripped 4 bases from V and 0 bases from J, with 9 bases between. This CDR3 is 13 amino acids long. Germline V gives CDR1 DFQATT, CDR2 SNEGSKA (reference sequence). TCRdb used MiXCR to reprocess the reads, holding one entry per CDR3 protein. The sample holds around 130,000 distinct CDR3 sequences, under 30% seen once. Input material: PBMCs, sequenced either directly or after in vitro stimulation (not recorded which). This sequence was found in a human donor in good health (CMV status not recorded). Some clones in this sample may be carry-over from other donors' samples. This sequence joins TRBV20-1 and TRBJ1-2; TRBD1 is a possible D gene (5 bases). CDR3 protein: CSATRQTNYGYTF. For the CDR3, the DNA is TGCAGTGCTACAAGACAGACTAACTATGGCTACACCTTC.